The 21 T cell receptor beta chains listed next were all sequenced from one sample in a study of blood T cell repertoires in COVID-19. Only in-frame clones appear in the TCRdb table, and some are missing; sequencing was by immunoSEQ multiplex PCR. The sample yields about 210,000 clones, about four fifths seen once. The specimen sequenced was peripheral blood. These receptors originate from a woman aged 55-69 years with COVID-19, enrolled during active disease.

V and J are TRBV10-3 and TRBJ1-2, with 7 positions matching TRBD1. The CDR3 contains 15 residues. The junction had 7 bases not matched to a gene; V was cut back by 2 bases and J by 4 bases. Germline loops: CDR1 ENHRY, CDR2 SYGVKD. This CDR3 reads CAISERDREFYGYTF. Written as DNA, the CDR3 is TGTGCCATCAGTGAGCGAGACAGGGAATTCTATGGCTACACCTTC.

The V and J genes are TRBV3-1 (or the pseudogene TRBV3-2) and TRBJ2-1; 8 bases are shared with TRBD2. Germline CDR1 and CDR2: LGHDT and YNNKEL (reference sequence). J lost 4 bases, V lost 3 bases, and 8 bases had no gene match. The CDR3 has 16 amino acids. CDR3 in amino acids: CASSQGGTRIYNEQFF. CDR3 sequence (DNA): TGTGCCAGCAGCCAGGGTGGGACTAGAATATACAATGAGCAGTTCTTC.

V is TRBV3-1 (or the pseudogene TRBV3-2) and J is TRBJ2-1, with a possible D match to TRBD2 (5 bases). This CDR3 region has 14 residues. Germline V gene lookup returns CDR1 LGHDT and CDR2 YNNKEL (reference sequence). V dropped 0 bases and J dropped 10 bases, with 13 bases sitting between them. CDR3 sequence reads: CASSQDLGREEQFF. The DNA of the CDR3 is TGTGCCAGCAGCCAAGATTTGGGTCGGGAAGAGCAGTTCTTC.

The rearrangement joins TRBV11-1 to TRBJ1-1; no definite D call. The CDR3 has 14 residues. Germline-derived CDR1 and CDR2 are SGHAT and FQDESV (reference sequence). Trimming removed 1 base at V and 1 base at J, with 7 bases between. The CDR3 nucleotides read TGTGCCAGCAGCTTAGGTTCCTGGAACACTGAAGCTTTCTTT. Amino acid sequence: CASSLGSWNTEAFF.

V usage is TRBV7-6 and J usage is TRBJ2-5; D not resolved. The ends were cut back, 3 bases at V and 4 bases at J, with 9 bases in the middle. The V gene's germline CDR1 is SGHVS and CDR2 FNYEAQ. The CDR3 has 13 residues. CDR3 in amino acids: CASSFGSIETQYF. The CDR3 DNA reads TGTGCCAGCAGCTTCGGGTCTATAGAGACCCAGTACTTC.

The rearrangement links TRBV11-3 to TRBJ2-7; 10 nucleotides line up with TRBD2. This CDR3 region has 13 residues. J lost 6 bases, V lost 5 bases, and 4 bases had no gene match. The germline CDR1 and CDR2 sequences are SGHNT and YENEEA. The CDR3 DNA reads TGTGCCAGCAGCACTAGCGGGAAAGGCGAGCAGTACTTC. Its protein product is CASSTSGKGEQYF.

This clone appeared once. The CDR3 protein is CACLNRGPSNSPLHF. CDR3 in DNA: TGTGCCTGCCTAAACAGGGGCCCCTCCAATTCACCCCTCCACTTT. The chain has TRBV30 and TRBJ1-6; 7 positions match TRBD1. The CDR3 spans 15 residues. V lost 6 bases, J lost 7 bases, and 12 bases stayed unmatched. The germline CDR1 and CDR2 sequences are GTSNPN and SVGIG (reference sequence).

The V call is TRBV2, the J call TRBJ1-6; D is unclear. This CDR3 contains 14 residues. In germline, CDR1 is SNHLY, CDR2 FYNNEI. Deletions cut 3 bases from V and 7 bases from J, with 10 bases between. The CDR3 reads CASSDLQLNSPLHF. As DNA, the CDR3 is TGTGCCAGCAGTGATCTGCAGTTAAATTCACCCCTCCACTTT. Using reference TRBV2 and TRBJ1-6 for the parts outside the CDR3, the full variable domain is EPEVTQTPSHQVTQMGQEVILRCVPISNHLYFYWYRQILGQKVEFLVSFYNNEISEKSEIFDDQFSVERPDGSNFTLKIRSTKLEDSAMYFCASSDLQLNSPLHFGNGTRLTVT.

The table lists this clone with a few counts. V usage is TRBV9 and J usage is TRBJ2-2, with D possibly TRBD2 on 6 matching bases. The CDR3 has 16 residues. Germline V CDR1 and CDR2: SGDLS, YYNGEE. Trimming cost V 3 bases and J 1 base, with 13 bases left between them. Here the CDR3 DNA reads TGTGCCAGCAGCGAGAGAGGTAGCGGGAACACCGGGGAGCTGTTTTTT. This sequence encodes CASSERGSGNTGELFF.

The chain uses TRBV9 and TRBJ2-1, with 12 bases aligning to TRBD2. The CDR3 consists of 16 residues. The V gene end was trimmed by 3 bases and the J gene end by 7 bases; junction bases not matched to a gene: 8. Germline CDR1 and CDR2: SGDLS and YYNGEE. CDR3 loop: CASSAETSGGLNEQFF. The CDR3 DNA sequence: TGTGCCAGCAGCGCCGAGACTAGCGGGGGACTAAATGAGCAGTTCTTC.

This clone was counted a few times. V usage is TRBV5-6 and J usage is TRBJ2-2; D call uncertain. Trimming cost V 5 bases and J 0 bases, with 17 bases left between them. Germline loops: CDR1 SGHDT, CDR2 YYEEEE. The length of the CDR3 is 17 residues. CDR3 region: CASRTRVRVPNTGELFF. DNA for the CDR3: TGTGCCAGCAGAACCCGGGTCAGAGTTCCGAACACCGGGGAGCTGTTTTTT.

CDR3 nucleotide sequence: TGTGCCAGCTCAGCCCGACTAGCGGGGTTCACAGATACGCAGTATTTT. It yields the protein CASSARLAGFTDTQYF. The genes are TRBV18 and TRBJ2-3, with TRBD2 matching over 11 bases. The V gene's germline CDR1 is KGHSH and CDR2 LQKENI. This CDR3 spans 16 amino acids. With 5 bases clipped from V and 2 bases from J, the junction kept 6 bases outside the gene matches. Full variable domain (rest looked up from reference TRBV18 and TRBJ2-3): NAGVMQNPRHLVRRRGQEARLRCSPMKGHSHVYWYRQLPEEGLKFMVYLQKENIIDESGMPKERFSAEFPKEGPSILRIQQVVRGDSAAYFCASSARLAGFTDTQYFGPGTRLTVL.

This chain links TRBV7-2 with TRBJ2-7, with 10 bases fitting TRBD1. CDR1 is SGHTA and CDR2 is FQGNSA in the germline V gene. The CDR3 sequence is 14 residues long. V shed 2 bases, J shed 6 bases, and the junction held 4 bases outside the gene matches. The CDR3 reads CASSLRDRGSEQYF. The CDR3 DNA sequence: TGTGCCAGCAGCTTAAGGGACAGGGGCAGCGAGCAGTACTTC.

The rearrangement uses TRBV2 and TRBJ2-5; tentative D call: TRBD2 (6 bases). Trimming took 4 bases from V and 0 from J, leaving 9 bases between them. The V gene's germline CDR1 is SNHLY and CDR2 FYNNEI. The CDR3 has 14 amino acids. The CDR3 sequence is CASSGTTNQETQYF. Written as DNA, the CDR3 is TGTGCCAGCAGTGGGACTACCAACCAAGAGACCCAGTACTTC.

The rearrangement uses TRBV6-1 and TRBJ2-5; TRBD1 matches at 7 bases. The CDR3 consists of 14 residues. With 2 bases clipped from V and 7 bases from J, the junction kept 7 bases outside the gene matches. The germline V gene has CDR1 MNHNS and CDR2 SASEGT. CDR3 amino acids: CASSERQGRGTQYF. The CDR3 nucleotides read TGTGCCAGCAGTGAAAGACAGGGCCGGGGGACCCAGTACTTC.

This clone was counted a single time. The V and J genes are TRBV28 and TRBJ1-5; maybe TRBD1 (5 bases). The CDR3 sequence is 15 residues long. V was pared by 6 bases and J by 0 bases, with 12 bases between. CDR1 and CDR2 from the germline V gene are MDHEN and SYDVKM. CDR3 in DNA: TGTGCCAGCAGCTTGGCGGGGGGTAGCAATCAGCCCCAGCATTTT. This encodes CASSLAGGSNQPQHF.

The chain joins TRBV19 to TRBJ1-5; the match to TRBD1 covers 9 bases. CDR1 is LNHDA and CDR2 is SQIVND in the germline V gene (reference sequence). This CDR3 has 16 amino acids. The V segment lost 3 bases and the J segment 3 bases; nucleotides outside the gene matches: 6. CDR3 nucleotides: TGTGCCAGTAGTATTACCGGGACAGGGATCAATCAGCCCCAGCATTTT. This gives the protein CASSITGTGINQPQHF.

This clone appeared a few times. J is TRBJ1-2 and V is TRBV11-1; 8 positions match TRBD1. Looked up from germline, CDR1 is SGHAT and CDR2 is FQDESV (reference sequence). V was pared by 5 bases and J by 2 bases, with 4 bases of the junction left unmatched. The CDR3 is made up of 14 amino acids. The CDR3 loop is CASSLGTGNYGYTF. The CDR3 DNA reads TGTGCCAGCAGCCTAGGGACAGGCAACTATGGCTACACCTTC.

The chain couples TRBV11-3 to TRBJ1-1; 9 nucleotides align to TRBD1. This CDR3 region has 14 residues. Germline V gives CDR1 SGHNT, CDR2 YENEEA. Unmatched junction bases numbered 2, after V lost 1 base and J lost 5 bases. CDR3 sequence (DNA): TGTGCCAGCAGCTTAGGGACAGGGGTTACTGAAGCTTTCTTT. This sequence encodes CASSLGTGVTEAFF.

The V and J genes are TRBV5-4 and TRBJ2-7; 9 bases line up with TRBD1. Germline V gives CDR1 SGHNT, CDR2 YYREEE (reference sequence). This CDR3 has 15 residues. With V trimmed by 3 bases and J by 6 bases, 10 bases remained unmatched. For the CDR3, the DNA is TGTGCCAGCAGCTCCGCCGGGACAGGGCGCTCCGAGCAGTACTTC. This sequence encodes CASSSAGTGRSEQYF.

CDR3 DNA sequence: TGTGCCAGCAGCTTGGCATTAGGGGCGGCCTCCTACAATGAGCAGTTCTTC. It is translated as CASSLALGAASYNEQFF. This rearrangement joins TRBV5-8 to TRBJ2-1, with a possible D match to TRBD1 (5 bases). This CDR3 region has 17 residues. The V end was cut by 0 bases, the J end by 0 bases, with 13 bases between. The germline CDR1 and CDR2 sequences are SGHTS and YDEGEE.